The present T cell receptor beta chain was sequenced within a study of OX40 agonist ivuxolimab in advanced cancers. The wider study: Past anti-PD-1, anti-PD-L1 or anti-CTLA-4 therapy was accepted, and 40% had received some. Overall study results and limits: Circulating CD4+ and CD8+ T cells showed clonal expansion by week 6 at 0.1 to 3.0 mg/kg.

Autoimmune disease history or systemic immunosuppression excluded patients. Regarding this clone: Its antigen is undetermined.

The repertoire was sequenced with immunoSEQ multiplex PCR; TCRdb's copy has only in-frame clones and lacks some. The sample yields 70,000 to 90,000 clones, roughly 80% seen once. Sequences were derived from CD4+ or CD8+ T cells sorted from blood, sampled in a trial of the OX40 agonist ivuxolimab. The clonotype was recovered from an adult with an advanced solid tumor such as melanoma, head and neck, liver or kidney cancer.

This CDR3 reads CASSVASNQPQHF. CDR3 DNA sequence: TGTGCCAGCAGCGTAGCCAGCAATCAGCCCCAGCATTTT. The chain carries TRBV9 and TRBJ1-5; D is ambiguous. V lost 0 bases, J lost 1 base, and 2 bases lay in between. This CDR3 region has 13 residues. Germline CDR1 SGDLS, CDR2 YYNGEE.